The 16 T cell receptor beta chains listed next were all sequenced from one sample in a study of cytomegalovirus exposure and HLA in healthy donors. With 60 Vbeta and 13 Jbeta primers, the PCR was carried out. The table came from immunoSEQ multiplex PCR; TCRdb's copy has only in-frame clones and leaves some out. This sample has a few hundred thousand clones, with about 93% found just once. Sequencing was performed on PBMCs. The receptors come from a girl aged 2 to 9 in good health and CMV-seronegative.

The CDR3 loop is CASSSFGETQYF. The CDR3 DNA is TGTGCCAGCAGCTCTTTCGGGGAGACCCAGTACTTC. The J gene is TRBJ2-5, the V gene TRBV7-2; D unclear. The germline V gene encodes CDR1 SGHTA and CDR2 FQGNSA. The CDR3 covers 12 residues. V was shortened by 4 bases and J by 5 bases, with 8 bases between the two germline ends.

This chain links TRBV30 with TRBJ1-2, with D uncertain. The CDR3 is 11 residues long. Germline V gene lookup returns CDR1 GTSNPN and CDR2 SVGIG (reference sequence). V lost 5 bases, J lost 2 bases, and 6 bases lay in between. The CDR3 coding sequence is TGTGCCTGGTCTACCAACTATGGCTACACCTTC. It encodes CAWSTNYGYTF.

V usage is TRBV15 and J usage is TRBJ1-6; D call uncertain. The CDR3 is made up of 14 amino acids. Germline assignment: CDR1 LNHNV and CDR2 YYDKDF (reference sequence). The V end was cut by 7 bases, the J end by 9 bases, with 16 bases between. CDR3 loop: CATTLTRVGSPLHF. In DNA, the CDR3 is TGTGCCACCACCCTGACCCGGGTGGGTTCACCCCTCCACTTT.

This chain uses TRBV30 with TRBJ1-2, with no clear D. The CDR3 is made up of 14 amino acids. V was clipped by 1 base and J by 7 bases, with 16 bases between them. From germline, CDR1 is GTSNPN and CDR2 SVGIG (reference sequence). The CDR3 here is CAWSGGGRLGGYTF. CDR3 nucleotides: TGTGCCTGGAGTGGAGGAGGAAGATTGGGTGGCTACACCTTC. The full variable domain, completed using reference TRBV30 and TRBJ1-2, is SQTIHQWPATLVQPVGSPLSLECTVEGTSNPNLYWYRQAAGRGLQLLFYSVGIGQISSEVPQNLSASRPQDRQFILSSKKLLLSDSGFYLCAWSGGGRLGGYTFGSGTRLTVV.

The V call is TRBV9, the J call TRBJ2-7; weak D call: TRBD1 (5 bases). CDR1 is SGDLS and CDR2 is YYNGEE in the germline V gene. Trimming cost V 0 bases and J 3 bases, with 10 bases left between them. This CDR3 has 14 residues. The CDR3 sequence is CASSVASQGYEQYF. The CDR3 DNA sequence: TGTGCCAGCAGCGTAGCCTCCCAGGGCTACGAGCAGTACTTC.

The V and J genes are TRBV5-4 and TRBJ2-1, with 12 nucleotides matching TRBD2. The germline CDR1 and CDR2 sequences are SGHNT and YYREEE (reference sequence). The V gene end was trimmed by 4 bases and the J gene end by 9 bases; junction bases not matched to a gene: 5. The CDR3 extends over 14 amino acids. This CDR3 reads CASSAGLAGREQFF. CDR3 sequence (DNA): TGTGCCAGCAGCGCCGGACTAGCGGGGCGTGAGCAGTTCTTC.

V gene TRBV5-1 combines with J gene TRBJ2-1, with 9 nucleotides matching TRBD2. The CDR3 runs to 17 residues. In germline, CDR1 is SGHRS, CDR2 YFSETQ. The V and J ends lost 2 bases and 4 bases, in that order; junction bases with no gene match: 10. The CDR3 is CASSFPTASGNYNEQFF. The CDR3 DNA is TGCGCCAGCAGCTTTCCCACGGCTAGCGGGAATTACAATGAGCAGTTCTTC.

The J gene is TRBJ2-1, the V gene TRBV7-6, with D perhaps TRBD1 (5 bases). CDR1 SGHVS and CDR2 FNYEAQ come from the germline V gene. The germline V and J ends were trimmed by 2 bases and 6 bases, with 11 bases remaining between them. CDR3 length: 14 residues. DNA of the CDR3: TGTGCCAGCAGCTTACCAGGGTCAGCCAATGAGCAGTTCTTC. Protein: CASSLPGSANEQFF.

The chain carries TRBV28 and TRBJ1-1; D is unclear. V was trimmed by 6 bases and J by 1 base, leaving 6 bases between them. The CDR3 is 12 amino acids. Germline values: CDR1 MDHEN, CDR2 SYDVKM. The DNA of the CDR3 is TGTGCCAGCAGGAAACAGAACACTGAAGCTTTCTTT. This encodes CASRKQNTEAFF.

The chain recombines TRBV9 with TRBJ1-2, with 10 bases aligning to TRBD1. V lost 3 bases, J lost 4 bases, and 12 bases stayed unmatched. Germline V lookup: CDR1 SGDLS, CDR2 YYNGEE. The CDR3 has 17 amino acids. The CDR3: CASSESRDRGSGYGYTF. The CDR3 DNA follows: TGTGCCAGCAGCGAGTCCCGGGACAGGGGATCCGGCTATGGCTACACCTTC.

About this clone itself: Other DNA variants within this sample encode the same CDR3. The J gene is TRBJ2-7, the V gene TRBV6-5, with a weak D call TRBD2 (6 bases). V lost 2 bases and J lost 2, with 7 bases in between. Per germline, CDR1 MNHEY and CDR2 SVGAGI. This CDR3 contains 13 residues. In DNA form, the CDR3 reads TGTGCCAGCAGTTACGGGGGGACCTACGAGCAGTACTTC. It is translated as CASSYGGTYEQYF.

The chain employs TRBV5-5 and TRBJ2-7; 8 nucleotides align to TRBD2. The CDR3 contains 13 residues. Germline V gives CDR1 SGHKS, CDR2 YYEKEE (reference sequence). With V trimmed by 1 base and J by 4 bases, 1 base remained unmatched. The CDR3 DNA sequence: TGTGCCAGCAGCTTGCGGGGGGGGTACGAGCAGTACTTC. It is translated as CASSLRGGYEQYF.

V is TRBV30 and J is TRBJ1-1, with 7 bases fitting TRBD1. The V gene end was trimmed by 5 bases and the J gene end by 2 bases; junction bases not matched to a gene: 5. The germline gives CDR1 GTSNPN, CDR2 SVGIG (reference sequence). The CDR3 runs 13 residues. The CDR3 is CAWVGTANTEAFF. The CDR3 DNA is TGTGCCTGGGTAGGGACAGCAAACACTGAAGCTTTCTTT.

This clone appeared once. Germline is not matched at one junction end, which may reflect a read error. The chain links TRBV7-9 to TRBJ1-2; D is unclear. Germline CDR1 and CDR2: SEHNR and FQNEAQ (reference sequence). The CDR3 sequence is 13 residues long. DNA of the CDR3: TGTTCCAGCAGCTTACCCGGGAACTATGGCTACACCTTC. Translated, it gives CSSSLPGNYGYTF. Based on the CDR3 plus reference TRBV7-9 and TRBJ1-2, the full variable domain is DTGVSQNPRHKITKRGQNVTFRCDPISEHNRLYWYRQTLGQGPEFLTYFQNEAQLEKSRLLSDRFSAERPKGSFSTLEIQRTEQGDSAMYLCSSSLPGNYGYTFGSGTRLTVV.

This chain joins TRBV28 and TRBJ2-3; D possibly corresponds to TRBD1 (5 bases). Germline CDR1 reads MDHEN; CDR2 reads SYDVKM. V lost 5 bases, J lost 2 bases, and 14 bases lay in between. There are 15 residues in the CDR3. CDR3 residues: CASSRAGIHTDTQYF. CDR3 nucleotide sequence: TGTGCCAGCAGTAGAGCAGGGATACACACAGATACGCAGTATTTT. Combining the CDR3 with reference TRBV28 and TRBJ2-3 gives the whole variable domain DVKVTQSSRYLVKRTGEKVFLECVQDMDHENMFWYRQDPGLGLRLIYFSYDVKMKEKGDIPEGYSVSREKKERFSLILESASTNQTSMYLCASSRAGIHTDTQYFGPGTRLTVL.

The chain carries TRBV7-3 and TRBJ2-7; D might be TRBD1 (6 bases). CDR1 and CDR2 from the germline V gene are SGHTA and FQGTGA. The CDR3 length is 15 residues. V was clipped by 2 bases and J by 3 bases, with 14 bases between them. The CDR3 DNA follows: TGTGCCAGCAGCTTAGCTCCGGGACACCGCTACGAGCAGTACTTC. This gives the protein CASSLAPGHRYEQYF.